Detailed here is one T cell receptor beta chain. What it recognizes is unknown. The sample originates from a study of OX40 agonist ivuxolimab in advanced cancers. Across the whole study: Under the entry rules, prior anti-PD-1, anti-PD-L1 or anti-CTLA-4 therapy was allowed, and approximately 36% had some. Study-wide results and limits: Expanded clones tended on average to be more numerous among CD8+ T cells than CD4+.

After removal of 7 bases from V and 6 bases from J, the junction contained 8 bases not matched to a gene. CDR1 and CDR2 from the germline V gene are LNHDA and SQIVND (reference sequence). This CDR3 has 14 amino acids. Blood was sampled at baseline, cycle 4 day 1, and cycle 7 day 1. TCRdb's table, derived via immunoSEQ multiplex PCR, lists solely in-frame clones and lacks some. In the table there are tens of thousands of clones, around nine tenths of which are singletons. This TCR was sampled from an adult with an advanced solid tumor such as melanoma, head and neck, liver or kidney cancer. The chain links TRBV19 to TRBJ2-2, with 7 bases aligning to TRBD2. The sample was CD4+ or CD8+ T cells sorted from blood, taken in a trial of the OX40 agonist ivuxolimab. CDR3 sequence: CASTPGGSPGELFF. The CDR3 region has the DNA TGTGCCAGTACCCCCGGCGGGAGTCCCGGGGAGCTGTTTTTT.